Sequencing of this T cell receptor (beta chain) was carried out in a study of T cell responses to AZD1222 COVID-19 vaccine. General observations from the study: Vaccine-associated CD4 TCRs spanned spike, dominant at 160-218 and 743-854. The study sampled repertoires only after the peak T cell response. Following two doses of AZD1222, Spike-specific TCR breadth and depth rose.

The CDR3 covers 13 residues. Germline V gene lookup returns CDR1 SGHRS and CDR2 YFSETQ. Deletions cut 0 bases from V and 6 bases from J, with 10 bases between. The repertoire was sequenced with immunoSEQ multiplex PCR; TCRdb's copy has only in-frame clones and lacks some. This sample has about 120,000 clones, with roughly 88% found just once. Note on this clone: Its antigen is currently unknown.

The clonotype originates from an adult in good health. Material: peripheral blood, obtained on day 0 of MenACWY control vaccination. This chain links TRBV5-1 with TRBJ2-7; D is unresolved. This CDR3 reads CASSLEAISEQYF. Here the CDR3 DNA reads TGCGCCAGCAGCTTGGAGGCGATCAGCGAGCAGTACTTC. The full variable domain, in which reference TRBV5-1 and TRBJ2-7 provide the parts outside the CDR3, is KAGVTQTPRYLIKTRGQQVTLSCSPISGHRSVSWYQQTPGQGLQFLFEYFSETQRNKGNFPGRFSGRQFSNSRSEMNVSTLELGDSALYLCASSLEAISEQYFGPGTRLTVT.